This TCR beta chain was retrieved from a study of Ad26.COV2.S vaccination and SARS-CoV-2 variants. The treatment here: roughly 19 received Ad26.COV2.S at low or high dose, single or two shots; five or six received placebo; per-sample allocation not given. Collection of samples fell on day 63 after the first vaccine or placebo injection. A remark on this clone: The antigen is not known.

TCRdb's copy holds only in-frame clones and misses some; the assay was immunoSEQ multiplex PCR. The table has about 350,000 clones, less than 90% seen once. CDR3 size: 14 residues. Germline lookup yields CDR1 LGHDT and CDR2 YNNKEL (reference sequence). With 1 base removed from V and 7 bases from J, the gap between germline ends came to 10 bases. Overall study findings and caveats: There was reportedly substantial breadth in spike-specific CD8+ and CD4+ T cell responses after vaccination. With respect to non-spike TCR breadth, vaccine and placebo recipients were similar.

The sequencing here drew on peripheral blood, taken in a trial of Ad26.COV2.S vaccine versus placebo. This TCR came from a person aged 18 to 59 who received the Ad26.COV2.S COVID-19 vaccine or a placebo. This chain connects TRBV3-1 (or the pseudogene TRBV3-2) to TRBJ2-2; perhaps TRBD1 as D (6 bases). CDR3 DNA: TGTGCCAGCAGCCAAGGACAGGTGGACGGGGAGCTGTTTTTT. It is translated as CASSQGQVDGELFF.